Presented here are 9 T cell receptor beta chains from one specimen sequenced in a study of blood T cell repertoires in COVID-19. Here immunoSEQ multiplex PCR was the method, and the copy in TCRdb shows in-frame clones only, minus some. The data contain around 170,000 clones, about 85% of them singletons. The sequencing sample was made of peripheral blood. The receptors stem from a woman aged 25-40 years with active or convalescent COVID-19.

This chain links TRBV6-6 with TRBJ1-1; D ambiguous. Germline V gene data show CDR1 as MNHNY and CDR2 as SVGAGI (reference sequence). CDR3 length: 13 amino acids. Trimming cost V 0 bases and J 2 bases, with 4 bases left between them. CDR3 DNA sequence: TGTGCCAGCAGTTACTCACTCAACACTGAAGCTTTCTTT. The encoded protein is CASSYSLNTEAFF.

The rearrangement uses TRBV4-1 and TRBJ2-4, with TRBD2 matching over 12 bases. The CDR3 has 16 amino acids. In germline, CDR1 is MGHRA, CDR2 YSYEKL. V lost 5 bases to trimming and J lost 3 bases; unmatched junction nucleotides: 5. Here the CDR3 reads CASSSRLAGDKNIQYF. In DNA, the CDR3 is TGCGCCAGCAGCTCCCGACTAGCGGGGGACAAAAACATTCAGTACTTC.

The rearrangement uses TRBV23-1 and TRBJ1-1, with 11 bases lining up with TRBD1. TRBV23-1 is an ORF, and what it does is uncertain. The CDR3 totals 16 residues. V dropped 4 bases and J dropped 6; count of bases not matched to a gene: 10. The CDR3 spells CASSLPFGDRGAEAFF. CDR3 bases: TGCGCCAGCAGTCTACCGTTCGGGGACAGGGGGGCTGAAGCTTTCTTT.

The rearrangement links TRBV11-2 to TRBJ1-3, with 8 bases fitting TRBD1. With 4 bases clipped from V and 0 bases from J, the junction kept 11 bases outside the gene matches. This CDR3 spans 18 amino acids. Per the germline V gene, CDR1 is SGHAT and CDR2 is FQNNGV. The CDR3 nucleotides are TGTGCCAGCAGCTCACCCTCGGGACAGGCGTTCTCTGGAAACACCATATATTTT. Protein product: CASSSPSGQAFSGNTIYF.

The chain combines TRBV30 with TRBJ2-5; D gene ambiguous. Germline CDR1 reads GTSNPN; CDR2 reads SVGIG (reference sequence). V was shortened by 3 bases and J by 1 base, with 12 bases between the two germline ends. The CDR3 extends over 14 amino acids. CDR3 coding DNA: TGTGCCTGGAGGACCAGGTGGGCCCAAGAGACCCAGTACTTC. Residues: CAWRTRWAQETQYF.

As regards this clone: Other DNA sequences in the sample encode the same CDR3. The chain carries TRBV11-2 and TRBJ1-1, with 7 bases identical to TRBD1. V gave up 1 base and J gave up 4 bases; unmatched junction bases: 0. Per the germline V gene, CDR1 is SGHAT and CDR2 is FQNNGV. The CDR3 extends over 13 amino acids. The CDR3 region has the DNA TGTGCCAGCAGCTTAGGACAGGGCACTGAAGCTTTCTTT. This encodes CASSLGQGTEAFF.

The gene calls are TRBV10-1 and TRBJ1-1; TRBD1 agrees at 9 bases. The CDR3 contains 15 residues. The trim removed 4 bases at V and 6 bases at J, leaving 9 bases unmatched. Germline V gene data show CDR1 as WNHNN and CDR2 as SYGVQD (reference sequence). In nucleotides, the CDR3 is TGCGCCAGCAGTGTGCGGGGACAGGGTGTCGCTGAAGCTTTCTTT. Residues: CASSVRGQGVAEAFF.

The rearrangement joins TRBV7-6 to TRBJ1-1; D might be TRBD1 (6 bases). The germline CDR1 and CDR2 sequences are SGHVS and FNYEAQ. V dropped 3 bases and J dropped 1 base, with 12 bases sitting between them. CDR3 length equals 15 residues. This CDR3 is CASSLSGTPNTEAFF. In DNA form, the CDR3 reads TGTGCCAGCAGCTTGTCCGGGACACCGAACACTGAAGCTTTCTTT.

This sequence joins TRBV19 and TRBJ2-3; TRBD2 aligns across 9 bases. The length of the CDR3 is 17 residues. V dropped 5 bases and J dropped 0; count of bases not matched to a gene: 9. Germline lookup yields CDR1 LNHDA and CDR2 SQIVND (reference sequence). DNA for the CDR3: TGTGCCAGTAGTGGGTTAGCGGGGGCGACTAGCACAGATACGCAGTATTTT. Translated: CASSGLAGATSTDTQYF.